The sequence of this TCR beta chain was determined in a study of blood T cell repertoires in COVID-19. Overall study context: Spain, Italy and the United States supplied samples that represented acute and convalescent COVID-19.

Profiled with immunoSEQ multiplex PCR; TCRdb holds only in-frame clones, not every one. The sample carries 250,000 to 300,000 clones, approximately 85% recorded once. The V gene's germline CDR1 is SNHLY and CDR2 FYNNEI. CDR3 length: 18 residues. V was clipped by 7 bases and J by 4 bases; unmatched bases: 21. The gene calls are TRBV2 and TRBJ1-2; 7 bases map to TRBD1. The clonotype comes from a woman in her 70s with acute or convalescent COVID-19. The sequencing input was peripheral blood. The CDR3 sequence is CASMKLGGAGAGGYGYTF. The CDR3 DNA reads as TGTGCCAGCATGAAATTAGGGGGCGCAGGGGCCGGAGGCTATGGCTACACCTTC.